Listed here is a single T cell receptor beta chain. Its antigen is as yet unknown. Primers: 60 Vbeta forward and 13 Jbeta reverse. The authors' processing: In a later analysis, 80 million or so unique TCR beta chains included roughly 11 million shared by two or more donors. Sequenced by immunoSEQ multiplex PCR; TCRdb stores in-frame clones only, minus some. V, J and clone size were drawn from that table, and D and trimming were deduced from the DNA. The table has 55,000 to 80,000 clones, roughly 77% seen once. This entry belongs to a study of cytomegalovirus exposure and HLA in healthy donors. Study-level findings and limits: Common viral pathogens were later found to be apparently linked to several of the most significant clusters. Many donors shared some public TCRs, even though most TCR sequences were rare.

Per the germline V gene, CDR1 is SNHLY and CDR2 is FYNNEI. The CDR3 length is 16 residues. Trimming cost V 6 bases and J 1 base; bases outside gene matches: 6. The receptor was derived from a woman in her 30s in good health and CMV-seronegative. The chain links TRBV2 to TRBJ1-3; TRBD1 matches 10 bases. The sequenced sample consisted of PBMCs. CDR3 nucleotide sequence: TGTGCCAGCAGACGTCCGGGACAGGGGTCTGGAAACACCATATATTTT. This gives the protein CASRRPGQGSGNTIYF.